This TCR beta chain appears in the sequencing data of a study of T cell responses to AZD1222 COVID-19 vaccine. Note on this clone: Its antigen is as yet unknown.

Study-wide points: Possibly, clonal diversity was underestimated; donors were largely white British and included more females.

Only in-frame clones appear in the TCRdb table, and some are missing; sequencing was by immunoSEQ multiplex PCR. The data show approximately 170,000 clones, under 95% seen once. The germline V gene has CDR1 GTSNPN and CDR2 SVGIG (reference sequence). The CDR3 is 15 residues long. Losses at the gene ends were 1 base for V and 2 bases for J; bases not matched to a gene: 4. The clonotype was recovered from an adult who received the AZD1222 COVID-19 vaccine. The sample here was peripheral blood, taken 28 days after the second AZD1222 dose. V is TRBV30 and J is TRBJ2-5; the match to TRBD2 covers 10 bases. Here the CDR3 DNA reads TGTGCCTGGAGTGAAGCGGGAGGGTTACAAGAGACCCAGTACTTC. Residues: CAWSEAGGLQETQYF.